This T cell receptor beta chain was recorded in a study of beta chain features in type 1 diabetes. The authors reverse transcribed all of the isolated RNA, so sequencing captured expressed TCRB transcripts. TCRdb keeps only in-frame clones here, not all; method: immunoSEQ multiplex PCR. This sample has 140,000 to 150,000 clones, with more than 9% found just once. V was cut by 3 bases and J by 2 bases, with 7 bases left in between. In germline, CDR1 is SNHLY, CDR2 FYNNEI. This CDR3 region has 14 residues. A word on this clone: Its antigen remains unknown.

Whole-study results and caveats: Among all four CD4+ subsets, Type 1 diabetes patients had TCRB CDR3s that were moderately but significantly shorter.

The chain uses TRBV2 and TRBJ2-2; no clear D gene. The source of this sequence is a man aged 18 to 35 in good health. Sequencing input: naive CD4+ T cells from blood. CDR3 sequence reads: CASSEVTNTGELFF. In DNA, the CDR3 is TGTGCCAGCAGTGAGGTCACTAACACCGGGGAGCTGTTTTTT.